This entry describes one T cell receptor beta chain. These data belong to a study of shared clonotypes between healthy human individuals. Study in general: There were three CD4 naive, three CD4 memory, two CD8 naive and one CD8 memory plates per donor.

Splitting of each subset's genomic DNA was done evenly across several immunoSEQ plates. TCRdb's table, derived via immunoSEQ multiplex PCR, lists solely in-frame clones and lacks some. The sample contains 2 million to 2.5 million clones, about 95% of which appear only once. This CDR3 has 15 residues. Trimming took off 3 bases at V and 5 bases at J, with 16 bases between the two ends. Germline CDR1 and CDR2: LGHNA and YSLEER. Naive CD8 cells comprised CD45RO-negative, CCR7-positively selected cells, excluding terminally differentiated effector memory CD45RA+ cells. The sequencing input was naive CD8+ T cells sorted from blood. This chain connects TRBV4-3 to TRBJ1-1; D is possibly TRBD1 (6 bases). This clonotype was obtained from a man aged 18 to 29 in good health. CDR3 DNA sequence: TGCGCCAGCAGCCATGAGGGGGGGCTAGGTACTGAAGCTTTCTTT. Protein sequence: CASSHEGGLGTEAFF.